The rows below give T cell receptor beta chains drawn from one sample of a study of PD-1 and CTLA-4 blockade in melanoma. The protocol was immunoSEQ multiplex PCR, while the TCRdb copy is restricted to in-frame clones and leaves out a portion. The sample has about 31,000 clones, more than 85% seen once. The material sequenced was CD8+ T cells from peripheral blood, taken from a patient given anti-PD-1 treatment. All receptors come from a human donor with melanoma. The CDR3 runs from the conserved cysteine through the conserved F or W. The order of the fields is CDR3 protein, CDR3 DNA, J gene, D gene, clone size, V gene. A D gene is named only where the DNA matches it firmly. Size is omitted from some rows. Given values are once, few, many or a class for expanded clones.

CDR3aa: CAIGGQGSYEQYF
CDR3nt: TGTGCCATCGGCGGACAGGGCTCCTACGAGCAGTACTTC
j_gene: TRBJ2-7
d_gene: TRBD1
abundance: -
v_gene: TRBV10-3

CDR3aa: CASSSGSYGYTF
CDR3nt: TGTGCCAGCAGCTCAGGGTCCTATGGCTACACCTTC
j_gene: TRBJ1-2
d_gene: -
abundance: -
v_gene: TRBV5-6

CDR3aa: CAWQDATNEKLFF
CDR3nt: TGTGCCTGGCAAGATGCAACTAATGAAAAACTGTTTTTT
j_gene: TRBJ1-4
d_gene: -
abundance: -
v_gene: TRBV30

CDR3aa: CASKSVSEQFF
CDR3nt: TGTGCCAGCAAAAGCGTCAGTGAGCAGTTCTTC
j_gene: TRBJ2-1
d_gene: -
abundance: -
v_gene: TRBV28

CDR3aa: CASSSPGQETQYF
CDR3nt: TGTGCCAGCAGCTCCCCGGGCCAAGAGACCCAGTACTTC
j_gene: TRBJ2-5
d_gene: -
abundance: once
v_gene: TRBV13

CDR3aa: CATSSATVGETNNEQFF
CDR3nt: TGTGCCACCAGCAGCGCCACGGTGGGGGAAACTAACAATGAGCAGTTCTTC
j_gene: TRBJ2-1
d_gene: -
abundance: -
v_gene: TRBV15

CDR3aa: CASSSGQGGFGYTF
CDR3nt: TGTGCCAGCAGCTCCGGACAGGGAGGGTTTGGCTACACCTTC
j_gene: TRBJ1-2
d_gene: TRBD1
abundance: -
v_gene: TRBV5-5

CDR3aa: CASSPVVRWRERAYEQYF
CDR3nt: TGCGCCAGCAGCCCCGTTGTCAGGTGGAGGGAGAGGGCCTACGAGCAGTACTTC
j_gene: TRBJ2-7
d_gene: -
abundance: -
v_gene: TRBV5-1

CDR3aa: CASSGASSPYNEQFF
CDR3nt: TGTGCCAGCAGTGGGGCTAGCTCCCCCTACAATGAGCAGTTCTTC
j_gene: TRBJ2-1
d_gene: -
abundance: -
v_gene: TRBV27

CDR3aa: CASSVESRPQHF
CDR3nt: TGTGCCAGCAGCGTAGAAAGCAGGCCCCAGCATTTT
j_gene: TRBJ1-5
d_gene: -
abundance: -
v_gene: TRBV9

CDR3aa: CASRPFLAGVGETQYF
CDR3nt: TGTGCCAGCAGACCTTTCCTTGCGGGAGTCGGGGAGACCCAGTACTTC
j_gene: TRBJ2-5
d_gene: TRBD2
abundance: -
v_gene: TRBV3-1/TRBV3-2

CDR3aa: CASSLAGLGYNEQFF
CDR3nt: TGTGCCAGCAGCTTAGCGGGACTAGGGTACAATGAGCAGTTCTTC
j_gene: TRBJ2-1
d_gene: TRBD2
abundance: -
v_gene: TRBV7-9

CDR3aa: CASSPGWNQPQHF
CDR3nt: TGTGCCAGCAGTCCGGGGTGGAATCAGCCCCAGCATTTT
j_gene: TRBJ1-5
d_gene: -
abundance: -
v_gene: TRBV7-9

CDR3aa: CASSSLGRGTEKLFF
CDR3nt: TGTGCCAGCAGTTCATTGGGCAGGGGGACTGAAAAACTGTTTTTT
j_gene: TRBJ1-4
d_gene: TRBD1
abundance: -
v_gene: TRBV28

CDR3aa: CASSERSGELFF
CDR3nt: TGTGCCAGCAGCGAAAGGTCCGGGGAGCTGTTTTTT
j_gene: TRBJ2-2
d_gene: -
abundance: -
v_gene: TRBV5-6

CDR3aa: CASSSVQGQEDTQYF
CDR3nt: TGTGCCAGCAGCTCGGTACAGGGGCAGGAAGATACGCAGTATTTT
j_gene: TRBJ2-3
d_gene: TRBD1
abundance: -
v_gene: TRBV7-9

CDR3aa: CASSPGTGSDYEQYF
CDR3nt: TGTGCCAGCAGCCCAGGGACAGGATCGGACTACGAGCAGTACTTC
j_gene: TRBJ2-7
d_gene: TRBD1
abundance: -
v_gene: TRBV11-3

CDR3aa: CASSQETGTKEQYF
CDR3nt: TGTGCCAGCAGCCAAGAGACAGGGACGAAAGAGCAGTACTTC
j_gene: TRBJ2-7
d_gene: TRBD1
abundance: -
v_gene: TRBV3-1/TRBV3-2

CDR3aa: CASGGTGPTSTDTQYF
CDR3nt: TGTGCCAGCGGGGGGACAGGCCCGACTAGCACAGATACGCAGTATTTT
j_gene: TRBJ2-3
d_gene: TRBD1
abundance: -
v_gene: TRBV5-4

CDR3aa: CATREGQGDTGELFF
CDR3nt: TGTGCCACCAGGGAAGGACAGGGGGACACCGGGGAGCTGTTTTTT
j_gene: TRBJ2-2
d_gene: TRBD1
abundance: -
v_gene: TRBV24-1

CDR3aa: CATGQGMTDTQYF
CDR3nt: TGTGCCACAGGGCAGGGGATGACAGATACGCAGTATTTT
j_gene: TRBJ2-3
d_gene: -
abundance: -
v_gene: TRBV30

CDR3aa: CASTSGPYQGETQYF
CDR3nt: TGTGCCAGCACCTCCGGGCCCTACCAGGGAGAGACCCAGTACTTC
j_gene: TRBJ2-5
d_gene: -
abundance: -
v_gene: TRBV19

CDR3aa: CASSELNSPLHF
CDR3nt: TGTGCCAGTTCAGAATTAAATTCACCCCTCCACTTT
j_gene: TRBJ1-6
d_gene: -
abundance: once
v_gene: TRBV19

CDR3aa: CASSLGQANTEAFF
CDR3nt: TGTGCCAGCAGTTTGGGACAGGCGAACACTGAAGCTTTCTTT
j_gene: TRBJ1-1
d_gene: TRBD1
abundance: -
v_gene: TRBV6-5

CDR3aa: CASSKPQLGDNEQFF
CDR3nt: TGTGCCAGCTCCAAGCCGCAATTGGGTGACAATGAGCAGTTCTTC
j_gene: TRBJ2-1
d_gene: -
abundance: -
v_gene: TRBV27

CDR3aa: CASSRRSGGNEQYF
CDR3nt: TGTGCCAGTAGTCGCCGTAGCGGGGGAAACGAGCAGTACTTC
j_gene: TRBJ2-7
d_gene: TRBD2
abundance: -
v_gene: TRBV19

CDR3aa: CASSLGLTEAFF
CDR3nt: TGTGCCAGCAGTTTGGGGTTAACTGAAGCTTTCTTT
j_gene: TRBJ1-1
d_gene: -
abundance: -
v_gene: TRBV28

CDR3aa: CAIGEGQEETQYF
CDR3nt: TGTGCCATCGGGGAGGGCCAGGAGGAGACCCAGTACTTC
j_gene: TRBJ2-5
d_gene: TRBD2
abundance: -
v_gene: TRBV10-3

CDR3aa: CASSPRGRGETQYF
CDR3nt: TGTGCCAGCAGTCCGCGGGGCAGGGGTGAGACCCAGTACTTC
j_gene: TRBJ2-5
d_gene: -
abundance: -
v_gene: TRBV28

CDR3aa: CASTGTGGVNWEAFF
CDR3nt: TGTGCCAGCACAGGGACAGGGGGTGTAAACTGGGAAGCTTTCTTT
j_gene: TRBJ1-1
d_gene: TRBD1
abundance: -
v_gene: TRBV19

CDR3aa: CASSLGQGHSDTTYEQYF
CDR3nt: TGTGCCAGCTCACTCGGACAGGGTCATTCCGACACTACCTACGAGCAGTACTTC
j_gene: TRBJ2-7
d_gene: TRBD1
abundance: -
v_gene: TRBV18

CDR3aa: CASGNRVYTEAFF
CDR3nt: TGTGCCAGCGGGAACAGGGTTTACACTGAAGCTTTCTTT
j_gene: TRBJ1-1
d_gene: -
abundance: -
v_gene: TRBV27

CDR3aa: CAWSVYKGSEQYF
CDR3nt: TGTGCCTGGAGTGTATACAAGGGGAGCGAGCAGTACTTC
j_gene: TRBJ2-7
d_gene: -
abundance: -
v_gene: TRBV30

CDR3aa: CASSQDEGPEQYF
CDR3nt: TGCGCCAGCAGCCAAGATGAAGGGCCCGAGCAGTACTTC
j_gene: TRBJ2-7
d_gene: -
abundance: -
v_gene: TRBV4-1

CDR3aa: CASSYGTLNTEAFF
CDR3nt: TGTGCCAGCAGTTACGGTACCTTGAACACTGAAGCTTTCTTT
j_gene: TRBJ1-1
d_gene: -
abundance: -
v_gene: TRBV28

CDR3aa: CASSTTYEQYF
CDR3nt: TGTGCCAGCAGTACAACCTACGAGCAGTACTTC
j_gene: TRBJ2-7
d_gene: -
abundance: -
v_gene: TRBV6-6

CDR3aa: CASSSGGARTGELFF
CDR3nt: TGTGCCAGCAGTAGCGGGGGGGCCCGTACCGGGGAGCTGTTTTTT
j_gene: TRBJ2-2
d_gene: TRBD2
abundance: -
v_gene: TRBV2

CDR3aa: CASSIGGIEKLFF
CDR3nt: TGTGCCAGTAGTATCGGAGGTATTGAAAAACTGTTTTTT
j_gene: TRBJ1-4
d_gene: -
abundance: -
v_gene: TRBV19

CDR3aa: CASSLARGGQDTEAFF
CDR3nt: TGTGCCAGCAGCTTGGCCCGGGGGGGGCAGGACACTGAAGCTTTCTTT
j_gene: TRBJ1-1
d_gene: -
abundance: -
v_gene: TRBV5-8

CDR3aa: CASSLAAGGTNEQFF
CDR3nt: TGTGCCAGCAGCCTAGCGGCGGGAGGGACCAATGAGCAGTTCTTC
j_gene: TRBJ2-1
d_gene: TRBD2
abundance: -
v_gene: TRBV11-2

CDR3aa: CATSRAEQANTGELFF
CDR3nt: TGTGCCACCAGCAGAGCCGAACAAGCGAACACCGGGGAGCTGTTTTTT
j_gene: TRBJ2-2
d_gene: -
abundance: -
v_gene: TRBV15

CDR3aa: CATSRENRNTGELFF
CDR3nt: TGTGCCACCAGCAGAGAAAACCGGAACACCGGGGAGCTGTTTTTT
j_gene: TRBJ2-2
d_gene: -
abundance: once
v_gene: TRBV15

CDR3aa: CASRPGTDNSPLHF
CDR3nt: TGTGCCAGCAGACCCGGGACAGATAATTCACCCCTCCACTTT
j_gene: TRBJ1-6
d_gene: TRBD1
abundance: -
v_gene: TRBV6-5

CDR3aa: CASTGIAQETQYF
CDR3nt: TGTGCCAGCACGGGTATCGCACAAGAGACCCAGTACTTC
j_gene: TRBJ2-5
d_gene: -
abundance: -
v_gene: TRBV13

CDR3aa: CATSTRVDTQYF
CDR3nt: TGTGCCACCAGCACTAGAGTAGATACGCAGTATTTT
j_gene: TRBJ2-3
d_gene: -
abundance: once
v_gene: TRBV15

CDR3aa: CASSEEGQEQYF
CDR3nt: TGTGCCAGCAGTGAAGAGGGGCAGGAGCAGTACTTC
j_gene: TRBJ2-7
d_gene: -
abundance: -
v_gene: TRBV2

CDR3aa: CASSIDSNQPQHF
CDR3nt: TGTGCCAGCAGCATAGACAGCAATCAGCCCCAGCATTTT
j_gene: TRBJ1-5
d_gene: -
abundance: -
v_gene: TRBV7-3

CDR3aa: CASRPPRLAGETQYF
CDR3nt: TGTGCCAGCAGACCCCCCCGACTAGCGGGAGAGACCCAGTACTTC
j_gene: TRBJ2-5
d_gene: TRBD2
abundance: -
v_gene: TRBV28

CDR3aa: CASRQGAGTEAFF
CDR3nt: TGTGCCAGCAGACAGGGGGCAGGGACTGAAGCTTTCTTT
j_gene: TRBJ1-1
d_gene: TRBD1
abundance: once
v_gene: TRBV27

CDR3aa: CASSQKTSGTSYEQYF
CDR3nt: TGTGCCAGCAGCCAAAAAACTAGCGGGACCTCCTACGAGCAGTACTTC
j_gene: TRBJ2-7
d_gene: TRBD2
abundance: -
v_gene: TRBV3-1/TRBV3-2

CDR3aa: CASSLMRFREKLFF
CDR3nt: TGTGCCAGCAGTTTGATGCGGTTTCGAGAAAAACTGTTTTTT
j_gene: TRBJ1-4
d_gene: -
abundance: -
v_gene: TRBV28

CDR3aa: CASSWEGSTDTQYF
CDR3nt: TGTGCCAGTAGTTGGGAGGGGTCCACAGATACGCAGTATTTT
j_gene: TRBJ2-3
d_gene: TRBD2
abundance: -
v_gene: TRBV19

CDR3aa: CASSTGTENTEAFF
CDR3nt: TGTGCCAGTAGTACCGGGACGGAGAACACTGAAGCTTTCTTT
j_gene: TRBJ1-1
d_gene: -
abundance: -
v_gene: TRBV19

CDR3aa: CASSFPGPAYEQYF
CDR3nt: TGTGCCAGCAGCTTCCCGGGGCCCGCCTACGAGCAGTACTTC
j_gene: TRBJ2-7
d_gene: -
abundance: -
v_gene: TRBV5-6

CDR3aa: CASSPLEEDTQYF
CDR3nt: TGTGCCAGCAGTCCCCTGGAGGAAGATACGCAGTATTTT
j_gene: TRBJ2-3
d_gene: -
abundance: once
v_gene: TRBV27

CDR3aa: CASSLGGSTEAFF
CDR3nt: TGCGCCAGCAGCTTAGGGGGGAGCACTGAAGCTTTCTTT
j_gene: TRBJ1-1
d_gene: -
abundance: -
v_gene: TRBV5-1

CDR3aa: CASSIDLPSGGYNEQFF
CDR3nt: TGTGCCAGTAGTATAGATCTGCCTAGCGGGGGATACAATGAGCAGTTCTTC
j_gene: TRBJ2-1
d_gene: TRBD2
abundance: -
v_gene: TRBV19